Below, one T cell receptor beta chain is given with its context. The sample holds a few counts of this clonotype. The specificity of this receptor is unknown. The sample holds no much larger clone one base away, and base qualities are not on file. This sample was taken from a study of CD8 T cells in ankylosing spondylitis (dated by TCRdb to 2016 to 2017). About the study as a whole: The study set out to find disease-linked TCR variants by profiling T cell receptor beta repertoires in ankylosing spondylitis patients and healthy donors. Peripheral blood was sampled, and synovial fluid was additionally collected from ankylosing spondylitis patients. The full study cohort comprised about 25 ankylosing spondylitis patients and 110 or so healthy donors. Paper-wide results and their limitations: Blood from ankylosing spondylitis patients appeared to be characterized by a TCR beta motif made up of under 10 highly homologous amino acid variants. Some motif variants had previously been reported in the synovial fluid and blood of reactive arthritis patients, which suggests shared mechanisms of disease initiation. The disease-linked clones showed a CD8+ phenotype and occurred at relatively low frequencies in peripheral blood. The disease-linked clones were reported as significantly enriched in matched synovial fluid samples from ankylosing spondylitis patients.

For CDR1 and CDR2, the germline V gene lists SQVTM and ANQGSEA. V is reduced by 7 bases and J by 2 bases, leaving a spacing of 11 bases between them. The CDR3 numbers 13 residues from cysteine through phenylalanine. The read is trimmed to its CDR3 DNA, 39 bases read in frame from base 1. Sequencing was carried out with an Illumina HiSeq 2500. TCR beta libraries were prepared by quantitative 5'-RACE with molecular barcodes. Per the original workflow: Disease-linked TCR variants were identified with a new computational method built on a probabilistic model of VDJ rearrangement. TCRdb reran the public reads through fastp at Q25 and MiXCR, keeping productive beta chains. CDR3 protein sequences are deduplicated, and each keeps its most common genes and DNA. What appears here as the V and J calls and clone size reflects TCRdb's work, not the paper's. The sample has approximately 250,000 distinct CDR3 sequences on record, under 35% of them singletons. The ten largest clonotypes hold 3.5% to 4.5% of the sample.

The sequenced sample was blood, either unsorted or a sorted T cell fraction (not recorded which). The V and J segments used are TRBV29-1 and TRBJ1-4, with the D gene uncertain. The receptor comes from a male donor with ankylosing spondylitis or in good health (not recorded which). The DNA sequence reads TGCAGCGCGGTCCACGAGACTAATGAAAAACTGTTTTTT. Its protein reads: CSAVHETNEKLFF.